This T cell receptor (beta chain) was obtained from a study of radiation and T cells in renal cell carcinoma. Profiling relied on immunoSEQ multiplex PCR, and the TCRdb table lists in-frame clones only, not all of them. The sample includes 20,000 to 25,000 clones, 55% to 75% of them seen just once. Treatment described: treatment-naive control, cytoreductive nephrectomy. Sequenced control tumors were from about a dozen males and a few females, median age around 57. The CDR3 is 15 residues long. Germline V gives CDR1 LNHDA, CDR2 SQIVND (reference sequence). J lost 4 bases, V lost 5 bases, and 7 bases had no gene match.

The chain is built from TRBV19 and TRBJ1-3, with 8 bases aligning to TRBD1. Specimen: tumor tissue, collected from a patient whose treatment was nephrectomy without radiotherapy. This TCR came from a man aged 40-55 years with renal cell carcinoma. CDR3 nucleotides: TGTGCCAGTAGTGCCCGGACAGGGCAAGGAAACACCATATATTTT. Amino acid sequence: CASSARTGQGNTIYF. Filled out from reference TRBV19 and TRBJ1-3, the complete variable domain reads DGGITQSPKYLFRKEGQNVTLSCEQNLNHDAMYWYRQDPGQGLRLIYYSQIVNDFQKGDIAEGYSVSREKKESFPLTVTSAQKNPTAFYLCASSARTGQGNTIYFGEGSWLTVV.